A single sample is the source of the 4 T cell receptor beta chains below, sequenced in a study of beta chain features in type 1 diabetes. Reverse transcription of all isolated RNA meant that expressed TCRB transcripts were sequenced. Assay: immunoSEQ multiplex PCR; the TCRdb copy retains only in-frame clones and omits some. The sample shows about 170,000 clones, over 6% of them seen only once. The study's findings and limits: Across all four CD4+ subsets, people with type 1 diabetes showed modestly shorter TCRB CDR3s.

No cognate antigen is known for these TCRs. What was sequenced was central memory CD4+ T cells from blood. The receptor source for this set is a man aged 18 to 35 with type 1 diabetes.

The chain has TRBV7-2 and TRBJ1-1; 10 nucleotides align to TRBD1. The V gene's germline CDR1 is SGHTA and CDR2 FQGNSA. The V and J ends lost 1 base and 5 bases, in that order; junction bases with no gene match: 4. This CDR3 has 15 amino acids. The CDR3 nucleotides are TGTGCCAGCAGCTTAGAAGGACAGGGGGGAACTGAAGCTTTCTTT. It translates to CASSLEGQGGTEAFF.

The rearrangement links TRBV30 to TRBJ1-4, with TRBD1 identical over 7 bases. CDR1 and CDR2 (germline): GTSNPN, SVGIG (reference sequence). The CDR3 has 14 residues. J gave up 3 bases and V 2 bases, and 3 bases lay outside the gene matches. In DNA, the CDR3 is TGTGCCTGGAGTTTCGGACAGGCTAATGAAAAACTGTTTTTT. This encodes CAWSFGQANEKLFF.

This clone showed up just a few times. Additional DNA sequences in this sample encode the identical CDR3. This sequence joins TRBV5-1 and TRBJ1-1, with D maybe TRBD1 (6 bases). V lost 0 bases, J lost 2 bases, and 8 bases lay in between. This CDR3 contains 14 residues. Germline V CDR1 and CDR2: SGHRS, YFSETQ. CDR3 nucleotides: TGCGCCAGCAGCTTGGACAGGGCCAACACTGAAGCTTTCTTT. It yields the protein CASSLDRANTEAFF.

This clone appeared once. This chain connects TRBV6-1 to TRBJ2-1; 11 nucleotides agree with TRBD1. Germline CDR1 reads MNHNS; CDR2 reads SASEGT. V gave up 6 bases and J gave up 14 bases; unmatched junction bases: 9. This CDR3 is built from 13 residues. As DNA, the CDR3 is TGTGCCAGCAGAGACGGACAGGGGGCCCGAAAGTTCTTC. This translates into CASRDGQGARKFF.